A selection of T cell receptor beta chains follows, all from one sample in a study of TIL therapy for anti-PD-1-resistant metastatic lung cancer. Clones were read by immunoSEQ multiplex PCR, and TCRdb kept only the in-frame ones, dropping some. This table holds 45,000 to 60,000 clones, 79% found once. Sequencing was performed on blood, taken at baseline. These receptors originate from a woman between 25 and 85 years old with non-small cell lung cancer. Both conserved end residues are part of each CDR3. A D gene is named only where the DNA matches it firmly. Size is stated for part of the rows, as once, few or many counts, or as a class when the clone is expanded.

TRBJ1-2 | NA | NA | TRBV7-2 | TGTGCCAGCAGCTTACGACAGGAGGCTTATGGCTACACCTTC | CASSLRQEAYGYTF
TRBJ1-2 | once | TRBD1 | TRBV10-3 | TGTGCCATCAGTGAGTCTTACAGGGGGGATGGCTACACCTTC | CAISESYRGDGYTF
TRBJ1-4 | NA | NA | TRBV9 | TGTGCCAGCAGCGTATCACCCACGGCGGAGGGATCAACTAATGAAAAACTGTTTTTT | CASSVSPTAEGSTNEKLFF
TRBJ2-3 | NA | TRBD2 | TRBV7-9 | TGTGCCAGCAGCGTAGCGGGGGAATCAAGAGATACGCAGTATTTT | CASSVAGESRDTQYF
TRBJ1-2 | NA | TRBD1 | TRBV28 | TGTGCCAGCAGTTTCAGAACCGGACAGGGGAGCTATGGCTACACCTTC | CASSFRTGQGSYGYTF
TRBJ1-5 | NA | NA | TRBV10-2 | TGCGCCAGCAGTGAAATGGGAAATCAGCCCCAGCATTTT | CASSEMGNQPQHF
TRBJ2-7 | NA | TRBD1 | TRBV29-1 | TGCAGCGTGACCCGGGGGACAGGTGTCTACTACGAGCAGTACTTC | CSVTRGTGVYYEQYF
TRBJ1-3 | NA | NA | TRBV11-3 | TGTGCCAGCAGGGAGACAGGCTCCTCTGGAAACACCATATATTTT | CASRETGSSGNTIYF
TRBJ2-3 | few | NA | TRBV7-2 | TGTGCCAGCAGCTCATGGCAGGGGACAGATACGCAGTATTTT | CASSSWQGTDTQYF
TRBJ2-7 | once | NA | TRBV7-2 | TGTGCCAGCAGCCACGGGGCGAGGGAGCAGTACTTC | CASSHGAREQYF
TRBJ1-2 | NA | NA | TRBV18 | TGTGCCAGCTCACCTTCCGGGGGAGGTCTAGGGGAGAACTATGGCTACACCTTC | CASSPSGGGLGENYGYTF
TRBJ2-7 | NA | NA | TRBV5-1 | TGCGCCAGCAGCTTGGGAAGGGATATTCGGGAGCAGTACTTC | CASSLGRDIREQYF
TRBJ2-2 | NA | NA | TRBV5-1 | TGCGCCAGCAGCTTCACCGGGGAGCTGTTTTTT | CASSFTGELFF
TRBJ1-2 | NA | NA | TRBV7-2 | TGTGCCAGCAGCTTAGGCACAGGGAACTATGGCTACACCTTC | CASSLGTGNYGYTF
TRBJ2-7 | NA | NA | TRBV10-3 | TGTGCCATCAGGGACCCCGGGGCTGACCTCCGGCAGTACTTC | CAIRDPGADLRQYF
TRBJ1-2 | once | TRBD1 | TRBV5-1 | TGCGCCAGCAGCTTCCTGGACAGGGGGCGTCCCTATGGCTACACCTTC | CASSFLDRGRPYGYTF
TRBJ2-3 | NA | NA | TRBV18 | TGTGCCAGCTCACCCCCAGGGGGCACAGATACGCAGTATTTT | CASSPPGGTDTQYF
TRBJ2-7 | NA | NA | TRBV5-1 | TGCGCCAGCAGCTTACAGGGTCCCGAGCAGTACTTC | CASSLQGPEQYF
TRBJ1-2 | NA | NA | TRBV25-1 | TGTGCCAGCAGTGAATTTGGGGGAAACTATGGCTACACCTTC | CASSEFGGNYGYTF
TRBJ2-1 | NA | NA | TRBV7-2 | TGTGCCAGCAGCCCACAGGTAGGGGTAGGCAATGAGCAGTTCTTC | CASSPQVGVGNEQFF
TRBJ1-3 | NA | NA | TRBV7-8 | TGTGCCAGCAGCTTAGATCGGCAGCCCGGAAACACCATATATTTT | CASSLDRQPGNTIYF
TRBJ1-6 | NA | TRBD1 | TRBV18 | TGTGCCAGCTCACAAACGGGGACAGGGGGCCCCTATAATTCACCCCTCCACTTT | CASSQTGTGGPYNSPLHF
TRBJ1-3 | NA | TRBD1 | TRBV6-1 | TGTGCCAGCAGTGAAGGAATGGGACAGGGCTCTGGAAACACCATATATTTT | CASSEGMGQGSGNTIYF
TRBJ2-5 | NA | TRBD2 | TRBV10-1 | TGCGCCAGCAGTGAGAGCGGGATAGGCGGGGAGACCCAGTACTTC | CASSESGIGGETQYF
TRBJ2-7 | few | TRBD1 | TRBV4-2 | TGTGCCAGCAGCCAAGAAACCGATTTTGGACAGGGGGTCGGCGAGCAGTACTTC | CASSQETDFGQGVGEQYF
TRBJ2-4 | once | NA | TRBV10-1 | TGCGCCAGCAGTGGGGAAGCCAAAAACATTCAGTACTTC | CASSGEAKNIQYF
TRBJ1-5 | NA | TRBD1 | TRBV6-4 | TGTGCCAGCAGTGCCCCCCAAAGGGACAGCTTTAATCAGCCCCAGCATTTT | CASSAPQRDSFNQPQHF
TRBJ2-1 | once | NA | TRBV5-6 | TGTGCCAGCAAGAAGACTCTAATCTCCTACAATGAGCAGTTCTTC | CASKKTLISYNEQFF
TRBJ2-2 | NA | TRBD1 | TRBV7-2 | TGTGCCAGCAGCCCCTGGGGGACAGGGGGCAGGGCCGGGGAGCTGTTTTTT | CASSPWGTGGRAGELFF
TRBJ1-6 | NA | NA | TRBV19 | TGTGCCAGCGGAGGGGCCCATAATTCACCCCTCCACTTT | CASGGAHNSPLHF
TRBJ2-7 | NA | TRBD1 | TRBV7-3 | TGTGCCAGCAGCTTAGGGTACAGGGGGTTCTACGAGCAGTACTTC | CASSLGYRGFYEQYF
TRBJ2-2 | NA | NA | TRBV19 | TGTGCCAGTAGTCCGACCTTCGGGCAGGGGCACACCGGGGAGCTGTTTTTT | CASSPTFGQGHTGELFF
TRBJ2-7 | NA | NA | TRBV6-1 | TGTGCCAGCAGGGCGGGATACAGCTCCTACGAGCAGTACTTC | CASRAGYSSYEQYF
TRBJ1-5 | NA | NA | TRBV2 | TGTGCCAGCAGTGGGGGGGAGAGATATCAGCCCCAGCATTTT | CASSGGERYQPQHF
TRBJ2-3 | NA | NA | TRBV7-2 | TGTGCCAGCAGCTCTAGTTTGGATACGCAGTATTTT | CASSSSLDTQYF
TRBJ1-6 | NA | NA | TRBV2 | TGTGCCAGCAATGAAGAGGGGAACAGGTGGACCTATAATTCACCCCTCCACTTT | CASNEEGNRWTYNSPLHF
TRBJ2-3 | NA | TRBD2 | TRBV10-2 | TGCGCCAGCGTAGACGGGACTAGCGGGGGTGATACGCAGTATTTT | CASVDGTSGGDTQYF
TRBJ1-5 | few | NA | TRBV5-1 | TGCGCCAGCAGCGCGGAGTCAGGGGTCGGCCAGCCCCAGCATTTT | CASSAESGVGQPQHF
TRBJ1-2 | NA | NA | TRBV9 | TGTGCCAGCAGCGGTACAGCTCCTAACTATGGCTACACCTTC | CASSGTAPNYGYTF
TRBJ2-7 | NA | TRBD1 | TRBV5-1 | TGCGCCAGCTGTCCGGGACAGAGCACCTACGAGCAGTACTTC | CASCPGQSTYEQYF
TRBJ2-5 | NA | NA | TRBV10-2 | TGCGCCAGCAGTGAGGTTCAAGAGACCCAGTACTTC | CASSEVQETQYF